These T cell receptor beta chains were read from a single sample in a study of shared clonotypes between healthy human individuals. Assay: immunoSEQ multiplex PCR; the TCRdb copy retains only in-frame clones and omits some. Of 1.5 million to 2.5 million clones in the sample, about 94% are singletons; the top ten hold 1.2%. Sequencing used naive CD8+ T cells sorted from blood. These receptor sequences come from a man between 18 and 35 years old in good health. The CDR3 runs from the conserved cysteine through the conserved F or W. A D gene is named only where the DNA matches it firmly. Not all rows give a size; the values are once, few, many and, for expanded clones, a class.

TRBV27	.	TRBD1	TRBJ1-6	TGTGCCAGCAGTAGCACCGGGACAGGGGGCCCCTCACCCCTCCACTTT	CASSSTGTGGPSPLHF
TRBV9	.	.	TRBJ2-3	TGTGCCAGCAGCGGCCGAATCCCAGATACGCAGTATTTT	CASSGRIPDTQYF
TRBV29-1	.	TRBD2	TRBJ2-2	TGCAGCGTTGAAGATTGGAGTAGCGGGGGCCTGAACACCGGGGAGCTGTTTTTT	CSVEDWSSGGLNTGELFF
TRBV27	.	TRBD2	TRBJ2-1	TGTGCCAGCAGGCCCCTGGCGGGAGGATACAATGAGCAGTTCTTC	CASRPLAGGYNEQFF
TRBV7-9	.	.	TRBJ2-7	TGTGCCAGCAGCTTATCTGGGGGTGGTAGCTCCTACGAGCAGTACTTC	CASSLSGGGSSYEQYF
TRBV7-9	.	TRBD2	TRBJ2-1	TGTGCCAGCAGCTGGACTAGCGGGGGCATCTACAATGAGCAGTTCTTC	CASSWTSGGIYNEQFF
TRBV29-1	.	TRBD2	TRBJ2-1	TGCAGCGTTACTAGCGGGCATTACTACAATGAGCAGTTCTTC	CSVTSGHYYNEQFF
TRBV9	.	TRBD2	TRBJ2-7	TGTGCCAGCAGCGTAGCCCGGACTAGCGCCTCCTACGAGCAGTACTTC	CASSVARTSASYEQYF
TRBV18	.	.	TRBJ1-1	TGTGCCAGCGGACTCATGAACACTGAAGCTTTCTTT	CASGLMNTEAFF
TRBV30	.	.	TRBJ1-1	TGTGCCTGGAGTAATCTTTACCAGTTGAACACTGAAGCTTTCTTT	CAWSNLYQLNTEAFF
TRBV5-6	once	TRBD2	TRBJ2-5	TGTGCCAGCAGCTTGGCGTCGGGGGGGCTGGAGACCCAGTACTTC	CASSLASGGLETQYF
TRBV5-1	.	TRBD1	TRBJ1-1	TGCGCCAGCAGCCTCCCAAGGACAGGGGGCGGTTTGAACACTGAAGCTTTCTTT	CASSLPRTGGGLNTEAFF
TRBV5-1	.	.	TRBJ2-1	TGCGCCAGCTCAGTTACAGCGGACAATGAGCAGTTCTTC	CASSVTADNEQFF
TRBV6-5	.	.	TRBJ1-1	TGTGCCAGCAGTTACTCGGACGGGGCGAACACTGAAGCTTTCTTT	CASSYSDGANTEAFF
TRBV6-1	.	TRBD2	TRBJ2-1	TGTGCCAGCAGGGGACTAGCCTCCTACAATGAGCAGTTCTTC	CASRGLASYNEQFF
TRBV7-9	.	.	TRBJ2-7	TGTGCCAGCAGCCTGGGCATCTCCTACGAGCAGTACTTC	CASSLGISYEQYF
TRBV25-1	.	.	TRBJ1-4	TGTGCCAGCAGTGAAACCGGGGAAACTAATGAAAAACTGTTTTTT	CASSETGETNEKLFF
TRBV10-3	.	.	TRBJ2-7	TGTGCCATCAGTGATATGGGGGAGCAGTACTTC	CAISDMGEQYF
TRBV9	.	TRBD2	TRBJ2-1	TGTGCCAGCAGCGTAGGGACTAGCGGCTTGGATGAGCAGTTCTTC	CASSVGTSGLDEQFF
TRBV7-2	once	.	TRBJ2-7	TGTGCCAGCAGCTTAAGGCCGGTAAGCTCCTACGAGCAGTACTTC	CASSLRPVSSYEQYF
TRBV6-1	.	.	TRBJ1-5	TGTGCCAGCAGTGAAGCCAAACGGGGGCTCCCTTACAATCAGCCCCAGCATTTT	CASSEAKRGLPYNQPQHF
TRBV4-1	.	TRBD2	TRBJ2-7	TGCGCCAGCAGCCAAGTCCCAGCGGGAGTATTGAATTCCTACGAGCAGTACTTC	CASSQVPAGVLNSYEQYF
TRBV7-6	once	.	TRBJ2-3	TGTGCCAGCAGCTTAGGGACAGTCACAGATACGCAGTATTTT	CASSLGTVTDTQYF
TRBV25-1	few	.	TRBJ1-6	TGTGCCAGCAGTGTGGGACCGGATCTCCACTTT	CASSVGPDLHF
TRBV4-3	once	TRBD2	TRBJ2-7	TGCGCCAGCAGCCAAGTTAGGGTTGGGACTAGAGGCGAGCAGTACTTC	CASSQVRVGTRGEQYF
TRBV9	.	.	TRBJ2-1	TGTGCCAGCAGCGTAGCTGGGGGAGAGTTCAATGAGCAGTTCTTC	CASSVAGGEFNEQFF
TRBV19	.	TRBD1	TRBJ2-3	TGTGCCAGTAGTATCTGGACAGGGGAAGATACGCAGTATTTT	CASSIWTGEDTQYF
TRBV11-2	.	.	TRBJ2-7	TGTGCCAGCACCTACGGGGGGCGAATCTACGAGCAGTACTTC	CASTYGGRIYEQYF
TRBV27	.	TRBD1	TRBJ1-6	TGTGCCAGCAGTCCCGGGACAGGGTATTCACCCCTCCACTTT	CASSPGTGYSPLHF
TRBV15	.	TRBD2	TRBJ2-5	TGTGCCACCAGCACCGGGACTACCACCAGGGAGACCCAGTACTTC	CATSTGTTTRETQYF